A single sample is the source of the 16 T cell receptor beta chains below, sequenced in a study of shared clonotypes between healthy human individuals. Assay: immunoSEQ multiplex PCR; the TCRdb copy retains only in-frame clones and omits some. The sample lists some 1,600,000 clones, under 99% occurring once. The source material was naive CD4+ T cells sorted from blood. Subset here: CD45RA+ positively selected. The receptors stem from a man in his thirties or forties in good health.

CDR3 amino acids: CASSQEPGTANYGYTF. The CDR3, as DNA: TGCGCCAGCAGCCAAGAGCCCGGGACAGCGAACTATGGCTACACCTTC. This sequence joins TRBV4-1 and TRBJ1-2; 7 bases are shared with TRBD1. The V segment lost 0 bases and the J segment 2 bases; nucleotides outside the gene matches: 6. This CDR3 is 16 amino acids long. Germline CDR1 and CDR2: MGHRA and YSYEKL.

DNA of the CDR3: TGTGCCAGCAGCGTAGCAGGGGTGGGTTCCGAGCAGTACTTC. It codes for CASSVAGVGSEQYF. The chain employs TRBV9 and TRBJ2-7, with D possibly TRBD1 on 6 matching bases. From germline, CDR1 is SGDLS and CDR2 YYNGEE. The CDR3 has 14 amino acids. With 0 bases removed from V and 6 bases from J, the gap between germline ends came to 13 bases. The variable domain in full, with the rest retrieved from reference TRBV9 and TRBJ2-7, is DSGVTQTPKHLITATGQRVTLRCSPRSGDLSVYWYQQSLDQGLQFLIQYYNGEERAKGNILERFSAQQFPDLHSELNLSSLELGDSALYFCASSVAGVGSEQYFGPGTRLTVT.

This clone occurred once. The chain employs TRBV6-5 and TRBJ2-1, with TRBD1 matching over 10 bases. Losses at the gene ends were 6 bases for V and 4 bases for J; bases not matched to a gene: 6. The CDR3 has 15 residues. Germline V gene sequence: CDR1 MNHEY, CDR2 SVGAGI. The CDR3 nucleotides read TGTGCCAGCAGCGGCGACAGGGGGCGTTACAATGAGCAGTTCTTC. It yields the protein CASSGDRGRYNEQFF.

The genes are TRBV7-2 and TRBJ1-5; D gene uncertain. V was pared by 4 bases and J by 4 bases, with 14 bases between. CDR3 size: 15 residues. From germline, CDR1 is SGHTA and CDR2 FQGNSA. The DNA for the CDR3 is TGTGCCAGCAGCTCCCGACGGGGTGAGAATCAGCCCCAGCATTTT. It is translated as CASSSRRGENQPQHF.

The chain carries TRBV10-1 and TRBJ2-3; the match to TRBD1 covers 10 bases. Germline CDR1 reads WNHNN; CDR2 reads SYGVQD (reference sequence). CDR3 size: 15 residues. The V and J ends lost 2 bases and 4 bases, in that order; junction bases with no gene match: 3. This chain's CDR3 is CASSEPGQGADTQYF. The CDR3 DNA reads as TGCGCCAGCAGTGAGCCCGGACAGGGGGCAGATACGCAGTATTTT.

This clone was seen only once. CDR3: CASSLEYPSGIQETQYF. The CDR3 coding sequence is TGTGCCAGCAGCTTGGAATATCCTAGCGGGATCCAAGAGACCCAGTACTTC. This chain links TRBV5-5 with TRBJ2-5; TRBD2 matches at 9 bases. This CDR3 has 17 amino acids. Trimming took 0 bases from V and 1 from J; bases not matched to a gene: 7. Germline V gene lookup returns CDR1 SGHKS and CDR2 YYEKEE (reference sequence).

This clone was counted a single time. V gene TRBV15 combines with J gene TRBJ2-7, with TRBD2 matching 16 bases. The CDR3 totals 21 residues. V lost 0 bases and J lost 1; bases outside the gene matches: 12. Germline CDR1 LNHNV, CDR2 YYDKDF (reference sequence). The CDR3 reads CATSRDLGAGLAGGRSYEQYF. In nucleotides, the CDR3 is TGTGCCACCAGCAGAGATTTAGGAGCGGGACTAGCGGGAGGGAGGTCCTACGAGCAGTACTTC.

V usage is TRBV5-1 and J usage is TRBJ1-1; 9 bases line up with TRBD1. This CDR3 comprises 15 residues. Unmatched junction bases numbered 8, after V lost 4 bases and J lost 4 bases. CDR1 and CDR2 from the germline V gene are SGHRS and YFSETQ. CDR3 in amino acids: CASSPGDRAFTEAFF. CDR3 nucleotides: TGCGCCAGCAGCCCGGGGGACAGGGCTTTCACTGAAGCTTTCTTT. Variable domain in full (rest from reference TRBV5-1 and TRBJ1-1): KAGVTQTPRYLIKTRGQQVTLSCSPISGHRSVSWYQQTPGQGLQFLFEYFSETQRNKGNFPGRFSGRQFSNSRSEMNVSTLELGDSALYLCASSPGDRAFTEAFFGQGTRLTVV.

The chain uses TRBV18 and TRBJ2-3, with D perhaps matching TRBD2 (6 bases). CDR1 is KGHSH, CDR2 LQKENI, per germline. This CDR3 region has 15 residues. V was clipped by 3 bases and J by 1 base, with 11 bases between them. This CDR3 reads CASSPSGVGTDTQYF. The CDR3 DNA reads as TGTGCCAGCTCACCGTCGGGAGTGGGCACAGATACGCAGTATTTT.

The gene calls are TRBV9 and TRBJ2-3; a possible D gene is TRBD2 (5 bases). V dropped 4 bases and J dropped 2 bases, with 17 bases sitting between them. CDR3 size: 16 residues. CDR1 SGDLS and CDR2 YYNGEE come from the germline V gene. DNA for the CDR3: TGTGCCAGCAGCCCCTCTAGCCTGGGGATCACAGATACGCAGTATTTT. Its protein product is CASSPSSLGITDTQYF.

This chain uses TRBV2 with TRBJ2-6, with D hard to call. CDR1 SNHLY and CDR2 FYNNEI come from the germline V gene. The ends were cut back, 5 bases at V and 1 base at J, with 12 bases in the middle. The length of the CDR3 is 16 residues. The CDR3 region is CASSPVGPSGANVLTF. In nucleotides, the CDR3 is TGTGCCAGCAGTCCGGTAGGGCCTTCTGGGGCCAACGTCCTGACTTTC.

The chain uses TRBV7-9 and TRBJ2-3; D is undetermined. Trimming took off 5 bases at V and 11 bases at J, with 14 bases between the two ends. Germline V gene lookup returns CDR1 SEHNR and CDR2 FQNEAQ (reference sequence). The CDR3 has 12 amino acids. Here the CDR3 DNA reads TGTGCCAGCAGCCCCACCCCGGGTCTGCAGTATTTT. Encoded protein: CASSPTPGLQYF. The full variable domain, rest sourced from reference TRBV7-9 and TRBJ2-3, is DTGVSQNPRHKITKRGQNVTFRCDPISEHNRLYWYRQTLGQGPEFLTYFQNEAQLEKSRLLSDRFSAERPKGSFSTLEIQRTEQGDSAMYLCASSPTPGLQYFGPGTRLTVL.

V gene TRBV29-1 combines with J gene TRBJ1-1; possibly TRBD1 for D (5 bases). The ends were cut back, 5 bases at V and 1 base at J, with 8 bases in the middle. The CDR3 has 12 amino acids. CDR1 SQVTM and CDR2 ANQGSEA come from the germline V gene. The CDR3 nucleotides read TGCAGCGTTATTGGACAGAACACTGAAGCTTTCTTT. The encoded protein is CSVIGQNTEAFF.

This clone was picked up one time. The chain carries TRBV11-3 and TRBJ2-7; tentative D call: TRBD1 (6 bases). V lost 5 bases to trimming and J lost 5 bases, with 10 bases between them. The CDR3 consists of 12 residues. In germline, CDR1 is SGHNT, CDR2 YENEEA. The CDR3 here is CASSPSGDEQYF. Written as DNA, the CDR3 is TGTGCCAGCAGCCCCTCAGGGGACGAGCAGTACTTC.

CDR3 bases: TGTGCCAGCAGCCGACAGGGTGCTACCTACGAGCAGTACTTC. Protein sequence: CASSRQGATYEQYF. The chain joins TRBV5-6 to TRBJ2-7; TRBD1 matches at 7 bases. The CDR3 spans 14 residues. The trim removed 4 bases at V and 2 bases at J, leaving 6 bases unmatched. The germline CDR1 and CDR2 sequences are SGHDT and YYEEEE.

The chain joins TRBV5-8 to TRBJ1-4; the D is unclear. From germline, CDR1 is SGHTS and CDR2 YDEGEE. Trimming left V 4 bases short and J 4 bases short, with 14 bases between. This CDR3 spans 15 amino acids. CDR3 bases: TGTGCCAGCAGCGGAGGACGGCTATTTAATGAAAAACTGTTTTTT. Residues: CASSGGRLFNEKLFF.